The 13 T cell receptor beta chains reported below all come from one sample, sequenced in a study of T cell responses to AZD1222 COVID-19 vaccine. Sequencing was performed with immunoSEQ multiplex PCR; in TCRdb, only in-frame clones are kept and a portion is missing. The repertoire holds approximately 150,000 clones, with roughly 92% as singletons. The sample in question was peripheral blood, obtained on day 0 of AZD1222 vaccination. The receptor set was obtained from an adult in good health.

V is TRBV6-5 and J is TRBJ1-2, with TRBD1 matching 8 bases. The germline V gene has CDR1 MNHEY and CDR2 SVGAGI. The trim removed 2 bases at V and 6 bases at J, leaving 2 bases unmatched. This CDR3 is 13 amino acids long. The DNA for the CDR3 is TGTGCCAGCAGTTACGACAGGGGAGATGGCTACACCTTC. Amino acids: CASSYDRGDGYTF.

This chain links TRBV5-6 with TRBJ2-2; D ambiguous. The ends were cut back, 4 bases at V and 4 bases at J, with 11 bases in the middle. The CDR3 totals 14 residues. Germline CDR1 reads SGHDT; CDR2 reads YYEEEE. The CDR3 DNA follows: TGTGCCAGCAGCCCTACTGGTCCCACCGGGGAGCTGTTTTTT. This gives the protein CASSPTGPTGELFF.

This chain uses TRBV5-1 with TRBJ2-7; D call uncertain. Germline V gene data show CDR1 as SGHRS and CDR2 as YFSETQ. The V and J ends lost 4 bases and 4 bases respectively, with 15 bases between them. CDR3 length equals 14 residues. CDR3 in amino acids: CASSTEYSGYEQYF. The CDR3 nucleotides read TGCGCCAGCAGCACAGAGTATTCAGGTTACGAGCAGTACTTC.

The chain carries TRBV9 and TRBJ2-2; 10 bases agree with TRBD2. J gave up 4 bases and V 3 bases, and 3 bases lay outside the gene matches. This CDR3 region has 15 residues. The germline V gene has CDR1 SGDLS and CDR2 YYNGEE. CDR3 nucleotide sequence: TGTGCCAGCAGCGGCGGGACTAGCGTCACCGGGGAGCTGTTTTTT. This gives the protein CASSGGTSVTGELFF.

Concerning this clone itself: Additional DNA sequences in this sample encode the identical CDR3. The rearrangement joins TRBV7-9 to TRBJ1-2; TRBD1 matches 9 bases. This CDR3 region has 15 residues. V shed 1 base and J 0 bases; nucleotides not matched to a gene: 0. Germline values: CDR1 SEHNR, CDR2 FQNEAQ (reference sequence). The CDR3 sequence: CASSLGQGANYGYTF. CDR3 DNA sequence: TGTGCCAGCAGCTTAGGACAGGGGGCTAACTATGGCTACACCTTC.

The gene calls are TRBV5-6 and TRBJ1-1, with D possibly matching TRBD1 (6 bases). Per germline, CDR1 SGHDT and CDR2 YYEEEE. The CDR3 consists of 13 residues. Trimming left V 4 bases short and J 8 bases short, with 15 bases between. DNA of the CDR3: TGTGCCAGCAGCCCTGGGACCACAGGGGAAGCTTTCTTT. Its protein is CASSPGTTGEAFF.

This chain links TRBV7-9 with TRBJ1-6, with D perhaps matching TRBD1 (5 bases). The V and J ends lost 4 bases and 7 bases respectively, with 14 bases between them. CDR1 is SEHNR and CDR2 is FQNEAQ in the germline V gene (reference sequence). This CDR3 region has 15 residues. The CDR3 region is CASSYDTGQNSPLHF. The CDR3, as DNA: TGTGCCAGCAGCTACGACACAGGCCAAAATTCACCCCTCCACTTT.

The rearrangement uses TRBV4-3 and TRBJ1-6, with D perhaps TRBD1 (5 bases). Trimming left V 0 bases short and J 10 bases short, with 19 bases between. This CDR3 is 17 amino acids long. Germline V gene sequence: CDR1 LGHNA, CDR2 YSLEER. The CDR3 DNA sequence: TGCGCCAGCAGCCAAGATGCCTCCGGGGGTGGGAGGTCACCCCTCCACTTT. Residues: CASSQDASGGGRSPLHF.

The chain is built from TRBV2 and TRBJ2-1, with D possibly being TRBD2 (6 bases). Trimming shortened V by 5 bases and J by 9 bases, and 17 bases separated the two germline ends. Germline V CDR1 and CDR2: SNHLY, FYNNEI. The CDR3 is 14 residues long. CDR3 protein: CASSPMAGRTEQFF. The CDR3, as DNA: TGTGCCAGCAGTCCCATGGCGGGAAGGACTGAGCAGTTCTTC.

This clone was observed a single time. V gene TRBV10-3 combines with J gene TRBJ2-7; 9 nucleotides align to TRBD2. With V trimmed by 3 bases and J by 5 bases, 8 bases remained unmatched. This CDR3 region has 15 residues. Germline CDR1 reads ENHRY; CDR2 reads SYGVKD. This chain's CDR3 is CAISEGEKRGDEQYF. The CDR3 DNA follows: TGTGCCATCAGTGAAGGGGAGAAGCGGGGGGACGAGCAGTACTTC.

This rearrangement joins TRBV18 to TRBJ2-5; 13 nucleotides align to TRBD2. The germline V gene encodes CDR1 KGHSH and CDR2 LQKENI. The CDR3 sequence is 16 residues long. J lost 1 base, V lost 3 bases, and 2 bases had no gene match. CDR3 coding DNA: TGTGCCAGCTCACCCGGGACTAGCGGGGCCCAAGAGACCCAGTACTTC. Translation gives CASSPGTSGAQETQYF.

The chain couples TRBV7-2 to TRBJ2-2; 7 nucleotides match TRBD1. Germline V gene lookup returns CDR1 SGHTA and CDR2 FQGNSA. The CDR3 runs 16 residues. V lost 1 base, J lost 5 bases, and 7 bases stayed unmatched. DNA of the CDR3: TGTGCCAGCAGCTTAGGGTCAGGGACAGTTACCGGGGAGCTGTTTTTT. It encodes CASSLGSGTVTGELFF.

The chain uses TRBV6-1 and TRBJ2-1; the D gene is possibly TRBD1 (6 bases). This CDR3 is 16 amino acids long. Germline V CDR1 and CDR2: MNHNS, SASEGT. Trimming took off 2 bases at V and 8 bases at J, with 19 bases between the two ends. The CDR3 here is CASSEFLGGASHEQFF. Written as DNA, the CDR3 is TGTGCCAGCAGTGAATTCTTAGGGGGAGCGAGCCATGAGCAGTTCTTC.